The source of this T cell receptor beta chain is a study of human T cells and chemical hapten exposure. The time point was: patch test 1, 2 weeks after DPC sensitization. Treatment here: therapeutic diphenylcyclopropenone sensitization with weekly scalp DPC. Blood collection happened ahead of applying each patch test. This CDR3 contains 14 residues. The study, taken as a whole, reports: Large CDR3 similarity clusters arose significantly more often from expanded TCRs than from controls. Donors, who had alopecia, may show an immune response that differs from healthy people's.

About this clonotype itself: What it recognizes is unknown.

MiXCR, run by TCRdb on the RACE reads, gives a single entry per CDR3 protein. The data contain just over 80,000 distinct CDR3 sequences, roughly 10% of them singletons. The chain uses TRBV21-1 and TRBJ2-7; the table gives TRBD1 as D, unverified against the DNA. TRBV21-1 counts as a pseudogene. The sample consisted of whole blood, taken in connection with sensitization to the hapten diphenylcyclopropenone (DPC). The clonotype was recovered from a woman in her fifties or sixties with alopecia areata. Some clones in this sample may be carry-over from other donors' samples. The CDR3 DNA reads TGTGCCAGCAGTCGGACAGGTGGGACCTACGAGCAGTACTTC. The encoded protein is CASSRTGGTYEQYF.